This T cell receptor beta chain was identified during a study of cytomegalovirus exposure and HLA in healthy donors. Overall study context: The study's early data release held tens of millions of unique TCRs from HLA-typed donors.

Amplification used 60 Vbeta primers and 13 Jbeta primers. Profiling relied on immunoSEQ multiplex PCR, and the TCRdb table lists in-frame clones only, not all of them. The table lists under 200,000 clones, 10% to 15% of them singletons. Study-level results: Several top significant clusters appeared, in a later analysis, to be linked to common viral pathogens.

Regarding donors, all were healthy bone marrow donors. Sampled while nominally healthy, donors likely had unrecorded immune exposures. Losses at the gene ends were 4 bases for V and 2 bases for J; bases not matched to a gene: 4. Germline CDR1 LNHDA, CDR2 SQIVND (reference sequence). The CDR3 runs to 15 residues. This clone was seen more than once but under ten times. Its antigen remains unknown. The chain couples TRBV19 to TRBJ2-3; 9 bases are shared with TRBD1. Sequenced input: PBMCs. The receptor's source is a man aged 50 to 60 in good health and CMV-seropositive. CDR3 in DNA: TGTGCCAGTAGTACGACAGGGGGTTCCACAGATACGCAGTATTTT. It codes for CASSTTGGSTDTQYF.